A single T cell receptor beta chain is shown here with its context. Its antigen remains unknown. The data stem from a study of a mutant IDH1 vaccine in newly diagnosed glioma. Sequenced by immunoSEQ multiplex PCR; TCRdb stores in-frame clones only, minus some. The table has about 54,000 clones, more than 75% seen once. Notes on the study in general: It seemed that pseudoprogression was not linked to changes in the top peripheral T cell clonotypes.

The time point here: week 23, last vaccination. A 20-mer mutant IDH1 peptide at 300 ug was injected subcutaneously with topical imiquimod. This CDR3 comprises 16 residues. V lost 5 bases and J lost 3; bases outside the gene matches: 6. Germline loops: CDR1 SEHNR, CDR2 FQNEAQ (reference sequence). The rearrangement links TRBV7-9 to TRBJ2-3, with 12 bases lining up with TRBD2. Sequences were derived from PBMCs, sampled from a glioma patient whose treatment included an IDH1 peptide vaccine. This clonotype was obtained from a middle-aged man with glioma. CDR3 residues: CASSERTSGTTDTQYF. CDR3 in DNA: TGTGCCAGCAGCGAACGGACTAGCGGGACTACAGATACGCAGTATTTT.